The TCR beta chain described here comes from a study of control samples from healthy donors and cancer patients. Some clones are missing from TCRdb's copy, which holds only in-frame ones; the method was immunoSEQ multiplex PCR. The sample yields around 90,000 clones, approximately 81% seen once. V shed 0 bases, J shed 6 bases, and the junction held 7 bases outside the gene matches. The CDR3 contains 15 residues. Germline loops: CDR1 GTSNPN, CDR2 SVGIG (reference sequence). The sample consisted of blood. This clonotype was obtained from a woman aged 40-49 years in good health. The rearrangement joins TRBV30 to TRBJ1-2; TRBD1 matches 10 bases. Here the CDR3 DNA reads TGTGCCTGGAGTGTAAACGGACAGGGGGTTGATGGCTACACCTTC. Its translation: CAWSVNGQGVDGYTF.